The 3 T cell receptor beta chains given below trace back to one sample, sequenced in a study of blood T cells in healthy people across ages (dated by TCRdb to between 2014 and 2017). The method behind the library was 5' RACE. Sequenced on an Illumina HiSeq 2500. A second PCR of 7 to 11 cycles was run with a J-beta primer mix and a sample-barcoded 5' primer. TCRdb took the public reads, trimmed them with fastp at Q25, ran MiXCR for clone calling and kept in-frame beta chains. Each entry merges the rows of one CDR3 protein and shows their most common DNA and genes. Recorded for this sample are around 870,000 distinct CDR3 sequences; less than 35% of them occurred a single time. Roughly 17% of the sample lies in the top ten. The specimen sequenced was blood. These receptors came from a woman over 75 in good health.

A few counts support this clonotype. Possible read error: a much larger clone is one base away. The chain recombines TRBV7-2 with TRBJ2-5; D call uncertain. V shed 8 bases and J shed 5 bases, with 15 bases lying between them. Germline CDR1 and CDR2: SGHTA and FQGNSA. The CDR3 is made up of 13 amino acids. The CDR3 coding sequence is TGTGCCAGCGCCCGTCGGCTCGAGGAGACCCAGTACTTC. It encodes CASARRLEETQYF.

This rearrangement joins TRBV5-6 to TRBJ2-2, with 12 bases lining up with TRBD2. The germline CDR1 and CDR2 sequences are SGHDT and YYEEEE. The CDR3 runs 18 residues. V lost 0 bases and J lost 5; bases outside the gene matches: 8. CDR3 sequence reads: CASSLVPGLAGPTGELFF. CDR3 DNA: TGTGCCAGCAGCTTGGTACCGGGACTAGCGGGCCCTACCGGGGAGCTGTTTTTT. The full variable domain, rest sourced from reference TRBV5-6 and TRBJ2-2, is DAGVTQSPTHLIKTRGQQVTLRCSPKSGHDTVSWYQQALGQGPQFIFQYYEEEERQRGNFPDRFSGHQFPNYSSELNVNALLLGDSALYLCASSLVPGLAGPTGELFFGEGSRLTVL.

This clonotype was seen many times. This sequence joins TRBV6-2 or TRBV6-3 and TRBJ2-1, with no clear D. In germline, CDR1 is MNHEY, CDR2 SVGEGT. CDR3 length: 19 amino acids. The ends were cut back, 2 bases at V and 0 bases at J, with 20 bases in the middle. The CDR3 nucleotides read TGTGCCAGCAGTTACCCTACGGCGGACGTACTAAGCTCCTACAATGAGCAGTTCTTC. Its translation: CASSYPTADVLSSYNEQFF.